This entry is about one T cell receptor beta chain. Its cognate antigen is unknown. This specimen comes from a study of CD8 T cells in Susac syndrome. Random hexamers were used to reverse transcribe 0.5 to 1 ug of RNA. TCRdb reprocessed the immunoSEQ multiplex PCR reads with MiXCR, giving one entry per CDR3 protein. The table lists hundreds of thousands of distinct CDR3 sequences, more than 70% of them singletons. CD8+ and CD4+ T cells from blood underwent TCR beta sequencing. It was negative isolation that provided the CD8+ and CD4+ T cells, whereas TEMRA cells were enriched by FACS. V gave up 11 bases and J gave up 0 bases; unmatched junction bases: 7. The CDR3 is 13 residues long. Germline CDR1 is MNHNS and CDR2 is SASEGT. Study findings and constraints: The study recognized that its TCR sequencing and HLA analysis covered a relatively small number of individuals.

The sample comprised CD8+ T cells from PBMCs. This chain uses TRBV6-1 with TRBJ2-7, with TRBD1 identical over 7 bases. This receptor was obtained from a human donor with multiple sclerosis. The CDR3 nucleotides are TGTGCCGTTATCTGGGACAGCTCCTACGAGCAGTACTTC. As protein: CAVIWDSSYEQYF.